The 27 T cell receptor beta chains given below trace back to one sample, sequenced in a study of CD8 T cells in Susac syndrome. RNA amounts of 0.5 to 1 ug underwent reverse transcription with random hexamers. TCRdb re-analysed the immunoSEQ multiplex PCR reads in MiXCR, keeping a single row per CDR3 protein. The data hold 120,000 to 150,000 distinct CDR3 sequences, with 85% to 95% observed a single time. Sequencing input: CD4+ T cells from PBMCs. The receptors were gathered from a human donor with multiple sclerosis.

V and J are TRBV29-1 and TRBJ2-1, with 8 bases matching TRBD2. Germline V gives CDR1 SQVTM, CDR2 ANQGSEA. The CDR3 has 14 residues. The trim removed 6 bases at V and 8 bases at J, leaving 12 bases unmatched. CDR3 loop: CSVGSGSLFDEQFF. The CDR3 coding sequence is TGCAGCGTCGGCAGCGGGAGTCTTTTCGATGAGCAGTTCTTC.

The chain couples TRBV19 to TRBJ1-1, with D unresolved. The CDR3 length is 14 residues. Germline V gene lookup returns CDR1 LNHDA and CDR2 SQIVND (reference sequence). V gave up 5 bases and J gave up 4 bases, with 14 bases separating them. CDR3 sequence (DNA): TGTGCCAGTAGTCGGATAGAAGTCAGCACTGAAGCTTTCTTT. Translating gives CASSRIEVSTEAFF.

V is TRBV12-3 or TRBV12-4 and J is TRBJ2-7, with TRBD2 matching over 10 bases. The CDR3 consists of 15 residues. V dropped 3 bases and J dropped 4; count of bases not matched to a gene: 6. The DNA of the CDR3 is TGTGCCAGCAGTTTTAGCGGGAGGAGTGGGTACGAGCAGTACTTC. This codes for CASSFSGRSGYEQYF.

The chain combines TRBV29-1 with TRBJ2-7; D may be TRBD1 (5 bases). Trimming shortened V by 5 bases and J by 7 bases, and 15 bases separated the two germline ends. Germline V lookup: CDR1 SQVTM, CDR2 ANQGSEA. The CDR3 runs to 12 residues. CDR3 nucleotide sequence: TGCAGCGTTTTTATAGGGGCAAGGGAGCAGTACTTC. Translated, it gives CSVFIGAREQYF.

This chain connects TRBV9 to TRBJ2-1; no definite D call. V was trimmed by 3 bases and J by 0 bases, leaving 16 bases between them. Germline-derived CDR1 and CDR2 are SGDLS and YYNGEE. The CDR3 has 17 residues. CDR3 sequence: CASSAIGGESSYNEQFF. The CDR3 region has the DNA TGTGCCAGCAGCGCGATCGGTGGCGAAAGCTCCTACAATGAGCAGTTCTTC.

The chain combines TRBV15 with TRBJ1-2; no clear D gene. This CDR3 contains 14 residues. V was shortened by 0 bases and J by 2 bases, with 7 bases between the two germline ends. Germline V gives CDR1 LNHNV, CDR2 YYDKDF (reference sequence). CDR3 region: CATSREKVNYGYTF. The DNA for the CDR3 is TGTGCCACCAGCAGAGAGAAGGTGAACTATGGCTACACCTTC.

CDR3 protein: CASSWLGGNSYEQYF. In nucleotides, the CDR3 is TGTGCCAGTAGTTGGTTGGGTGGGAATTCCTACGAGCAGTACTTC. The chain has TRBV19 and TRBJ2-7; no reliable D call. Germline V gives CDR1 LNHDA, CDR2 SQIVND (reference sequence). This CDR3 comprises 15 residues. Trimming cost V 5 bases and J 1 base, with 15 bases left between them.

V gene TRBV29-1 combines with J gene TRBJ1-2; D gene uncertain. The CDR3 runs 14 residues. Deletions cut 4 bases from V and 2 bases from J, with 14 bases between. Germline values: CDR1 SQVTM, CDR2 ANQGSEA. The CDR3 coding sequence is TGCAGCGTTGGGGAAGGGAAGAGGAACTATGGCTACACCTTC. As protein: CSVGEGKRNYGYTF. Variable domain in full (rest from reference TRBV29-1 and TRBJ1-2): SAVISQKPSRDICQRGTSLTIQCQVDSQVTMMFWYRQQPGQSLTLIATANQGSEATYESGFVIDKFPISRPNLTFSTLTVSNMSPEDSSIYLCSVGEGKRNYGYTFGSGTRLTVV.

The gene calls are TRBV18 and TRBJ2-7; no clear D gene. This CDR3 is built from 13 residues. Germline V gene data show CDR1 as KGHSH and CDR2 as LQKENI. With 1 base removed from V and 3 bases from J, the gap between germline ends came to 7 bases. CDR3 region: CASSPRQSYEQYF. CDR3 DNA: TGTGCCAGCTCACCACGCCAGAGCTACGAGCAGTACTTC.

The chain is built from TRBV13 and TRBJ2-7; D unclear. CDR3 length: 14 residues. The germline gives CDR1 PRHDT, CDR2 FYEKMQ (reference sequence). Trimming removed 5 bases at V and 2 bases at J, with 13 bases between. As DNA, the CDR3 is TGTGCCAGCAGCCCCCTTGGGTCAGCCTACGAGCAGTACTTC. It specifies CASSPLGSAYEQYF.

The V call is TRBV9, the J call TRBJ1-4; weak D call: TRBD1 (5 bases). Germline V gene data show CDR1 as SGDLS and CDR2 as YYNGEE. This CDR3 has 15 amino acids. V shed 2 bases and J shed 8 bases, with 16 bases lying between them. The CDR3: CASSVGQGGEEKLFF. CDR3 nucleotide sequence: TGTGCCAGCAGCGTCGGTCAGGGAGGAGAAGAAAAACTGTTTTTT. Based on the CDR3 plus reference TRBV9 and TRBJ1-4, the full variable domain is DSGVTQTPKHLITATGQRVTLRCSPRSGDLSVYWYQQSLDQGLQFLIQYYNGEERAKGNILERFSAQQFPDLHSELNLSSLELGDSALYFCASSVGQGGEEKLFFGSGTQLSVL.

The chain combines TRBV4-2 with TRBJ2-5; possible D gene TRBD1, 6 bases. Trimming took 4 bases from V and 0 from J, leaving 15 bases between them. Germline lookup yields CDR1 LGHNA and CDR2 YNFKEQ. The CDR3 extends over 16 amino acids. The DNA of the CDR3 is TGTGCCAGCAGCCGACGCTTGGACAGTTACCAAGAGACCCAGTACTTC. Translated, it gives CASSRRLDSYQETQYF.

This chain connects TRBV7-2 to TRBJ2-1; TRBD2 agrees at 11 bases. Germline-derived CDR1 and CDR2 are SGHTA and FQGNSA. CDR3 length equals 16 residues. V was pared by 1 base and J by 7 bases, with 6 bases of the junction left unmatched. The CDR3 nucleotides read TGTGCCAGCAGCTTAGGGCTAGCGGGGGGAGGGAATGAGCAGTTCTTC. It translates to CASSLGLAGGGNEQFF.

This clonotype was recorded once. The chain employs TRBV6-5 and TRBJ1-1; TRBD1 matches at 8 bases. The length of the CDR3 is 15 residues. The trim removed 6 bases at V and 1 base at J, leaving 7 bases unmatched. CDR1 is MNHEY and CDR2 is SVGAGI in the germline V gene. The CDR3: CASRRPGTGNTEAFF. Here the CDR3 DNA reads TGTGCCAGCAGACGACCCGGGACAGGGAACACTGAAGCTTTCTTT.

J is TRBJ2-7 and V is TRBV28, with a possible D match to TRBD2 (6 bases). The CDR3 is 16 residues long. With 1 base removed from V and 1 base from J, the gap between germline ends came to 14 bases. Germline CDR1 and CDR2: MDHEN and SYDVKM. This CDR3 reads CASSLSGTGESYEQYF. The CDR3 DNA follows: TGTGCCAGCAGTTTATCGGGTACGGGGGAGTCCTACGAGCAGTACTTC.

The chain combines TRBV20-1 with TRBJ2-3, with 7 bases matching TRBD2. V lost 0 bases, J lost 2 bases, and 8 bases stayed unmatched. Germline loops: CDR1 DFQATT, CDR2 SNEGSKA (reference sequence). This CDR3 region has 16 residues. CDR3 nucleotide sequence: TGCAGTGCTAGAGATTTGAGGCTAGCGGCCACAGATACGCAGTATTTT. The encoded protein is CSARDLRLAATDTQYF.

This chain joins TRBV12-3 or TRBV12-4 and TRBJ1-2; no firm D call. The V gene lost 2 bases and the J gene lost 4 bases, with 8 bases spanning the gap. The CDR3 length is 13 residues. The CDR3 loop reads CASSLQGLYGYTF. CDR3 DNA sequence: TGTGCCAGCAGTTTACAAGGACTCTATGGCTACACCTTC.

The rearrangement links TRBV28 to TRBJ2-5, with 9 bases fitting TRBD1. The ends lost 6 bases at V and 1 base at J; junction bases unmatched: 6. This CDR3 region has 15 residues. Germline V gene sequence: CDR1 MDHEN, CDR2 SYDVKM. The chain's CDR3 is CASSPPDRGQETQYF. The CDR3 DNA reads TGTGCCAGCAGCCCTCCGGACAGGGGCCAAGAGACCCAGTACTTC.

The V gene is TRBV6-5, the J gene TRBJ1-5, with D unclear. CDR3 length: 15 residues. With 6 bases removed from V and 0 bases from J, the gap between germline ends came to 12 bases. Germline V gene sequence: CDR1 MNHEY, CDR2 SVGAGI. The CDR3 loop reads CASSKHDGSNQPQHF. As DNA, the CDR3 is TGTGCCAGCAGCAAACATGACGGTAGCAATCAGCCCCAGCATTTT.

The chain employs TRBV5-1 and TRBJ2-3; 7 bases are shared with TRBD1. Germline values: CDR1 SGHRS, CDR2 YFSETQ. CDR3 length equals 15 residues. V was pared by 2 bases and J by 1 base, with 4 bases of the junction left unmatched. The CDR3 nucleotides read TGCGCCAGCAGCTTTAGGGACAGAGGCACAGATACGCAGTATTTT. It encodes CASSFRDRGTDTQYF.

This clonotype was counted once. In DNA form, the CDR3 reads TGCAGCGTTGAAGCCCCCTCATCAGGGGCTAACTATGGCTACACCTTC. Translating it yields CSVEAPSSGANYGYTF. The chain recombines TRBV29-1 with TRBJ1-2; weak D call: TRBD1 (6 bases). Germline CDR1 SQVTM, CDR2 ANQGSEA. V gave up 1 base and J gave up 0 bases, with 15 bases separating them. The length of the CDR3 is 16 residues. Complete variable domain (other parts from reference TRBV29-1 and TRBJ1-2): SAVISQKPSRDICQRGTSLTIQCQVDSQVTMMFWYRQQPGQSLTLIATANQGSEATYESGFVIDKFPISRPNLTFSTLTVSNMSPEDSSIYLCSVEAPSSGANYGYTFGSGTRLTVV.

This chain uses TRBV7-3 with TRBJ2-3, with 8 bases fitting TRBD2. V shed 5 bases and J 9 bases; nucleotides not matched to a gene: 16. The CDR3 runs to 16 residues. Per germline, CDR1 SGHTA and CDR2 FQGTGA. CDR3 region: CASSPPPASGRSTQYF. Here the CDR3 DNA reads TGTGCCAGCAGCCCACCTCCAGCCAGCGGGAGATCGACGCAGTATTTT.

This rearrangement joins TRBV5-1 to TRBJ1-4, with D possibly matching TRBD1 (6 bases). The CDR3 spans 15 residues. Deletions cut 5 bases from V and 2 bases from J, with 13 bases between. Per the germline V gene, CDR1 is SGHRS and CDR2 is YFSETQ. CDR3 coding DNA: TGCGCCAGCAGTCGGGGGCGCGGGACTAATGAAAAACTGTTTTTT. Translating it yields CASSRGRGTNEKLFF.

The chain recombines TRBV9 with TRBJ2-5; weak D call: TRBD2 (6 bases). The germline V and J ends were trimmed by 7 bases and 5 bases, with 18 bases remaining between them. CDR1 SGDLS and CDR2 YYNGEE come from the germline V gene. There are 14 residues in the CDR3. The CDR3 DNA reads as TGTGCCAGCTCCTCGGGGGTCAGAGGGGAGACCCAGTACTTC. This translates into CASSSGVRGETQYF.

V is TRBV3-1 and J is TRBJ2-5; no clear D gene. The CDR3 sequence is 12 residues long. Germline values: CDR1 LGHDT, CDR2 YNNKEL (reference sequence). Between the trimmed V and J ends, which lost 5 bases and 5 bases, there was a span of 9 bases. The CDR3 bases are TGTGCCAGCAGCTCAGTCCCGGAGACCCAGTACTTC. It specifies CASSSVPETQYF.

The chain recombines TRBV7-9 with TRBJ2-2, with D hard to call. This CDR3 has 14 amino acids. With 5 bases removed from V and 2 bases from J, the gap between germline ends came to 9 bases. CDR1 is SEHNR, CDR2 FQNEAQ, per germline (reference sequence). Here the CDR3 reads CASSLDLNTGELFF. The CDR3 DNA reads as TGTGCCAGCAGCCTTGACCTAAACACCGGGGAGCTGTTTTTT.

The chain couples TRBV29-1 to TRBJ2-5; no clear D. CDR1 is SQVTM and CDR2 is ANQGSEA in the germline V gene. V was cut by 2 bases and J by 3 bases, with 7 bases left in between. The CDR3 consists of 12 residues. CDR3 nucleotide sequence: TGCAGCGTTGAAAAGTCGGAAGAGACCCAGTACTTC. Its translation is CSVEKSEETQYF.